These 17 T cell receptor beta chains came from one sample sequenced in a study of cytotoxic CD8 clonotypes in ibrutinib-treated CLL. Method: immunoSEQ multiplex PCR; TCRdb's copy keeps in-frame clones and lacks some. Among about 330,000 clones listed, 67% were seen once. Material: PBMCs, obtained after 36 months of ibrutinib treatment. These receptors all come from a human donor with chronic lymphocytic leukemia.

About this clone itself: The junction departs from germline at one end; a sequencing error may be responsible. V gene TRBV9 combines with J gene TRBJ2-5; unclear D gene. CDR3 size: 14 residues. Germline V gene data show CDR1 as SGDLS and CDR2 as YYNGEE. The CDR3 nucleotides read TGTGCCAGCAGCGCTCTAGTGAACCACGAGACCCAGTACTTC. It yields the protein CASSALVNHETQYF.

V usage is TRBV29-1 and J usage is TRBJ1-2, with TRBD1 matching over 9 bases. The CDR3 spans 18 residues. V trimming: 0 bases; J trimming: 1 base; junction bases outside the gene matches: 12. The germline V gene has CDR1 SQVTM and CDR2 ANQGSEA. CDR3 DNA: TGCAGCGTTGAAGATTGGGTAACCGGGACAGGGTTTAACTATGGCTACACCTTC. Its translation is CSVEDWVTGTGFNYGYTF.

This rearrangement joins TRBV7-3 to TRBJ2-1, with 8 bases matching TRBD2. The CDR3 is made up of 15 amino acids. The germline gives CDR1 SGHTA, CDR2 FQGTGA. J was trimmed by 6 bases and V by 2 bases; bases with no gene match: 6. CDR3 loop: CASSLASSGFNEQFF. In nucleotides, the CDR3 is TGTGCCAGCAGCTTAGCTTCTAGCGGGTTCAATGAGCAGTTCTTC.

V usage is TRBV10-2 and J usage is TRBJ1-1; D is undetermined. The V end was cut by 6 bases, the J end by 0 bases, with 20 bases between. Germline CDR1 WSHSY, CDR2 SAAADI. The CDR3 spans 17 residues. The CDR3 region has the DNA TGCGCCAGCAGCCCCGGCGGCGGGAGAGAAATGAACACTGAAGCTTTCTTT. Amino acid sequence: CASSPGGGREMNTEAFF.

J is TRBJ2-7 and V is TRBV10-3, with unresolved D. Trimming stripped 4 bases from V and 5 bases from J, with 15 bases between. This CDR3 is built from 14 residues. CDR1 and CDR2 from the germline V gene are ENHRY and SYGVKD. Written as DNA, the CDR3 is TGTGCCATCAGTGTGTCGAGCAACTCGGACGAGCAGTACTTC. Its protein is CAISVSSNSDEQYF.

This chain uses TRBV7-8 with TRBJ1-5; 8 bases line up with TRBD1. The length of the CDR3 is 15 residues. Germline CDR1 SGHVS, CDR2 FQNEAQ. The V gene end was trimmed by 7 bases and the J gene end by 5 bases; junction bases not matched to a gene: 10. The CDR3 region has the DNA TGTGCCAGCAAAATGGGGCAGGGGGCTTATCAGCCCCAGCATTTT. Its translation is CASKMGQGAYQPQHF.

The J gene is TRBJ1-3, the V gene TRBV6-6; D is undetermined. The CDR3 spans 13 residues. The germline V gene encodes CDR1 MNHNY and CDR2 SVGAGI (reference sequence). The V gene lost 2 bases and the J gene lost 11 bases, with 13 bases spanning the gap. The CDR3 reads CASSYLFPGPIYF. The CDR3 nucleotides read TGTGCCAGCAGTTACCTTTTTCCAGGACCCATATATTTT.

This clone has a handful of counts. V is TRBV2 and J is TRBJ2-7; D may match TRBD1 or TRBD2 (6 bases each). Per the germline V gene, CDR1 is SNHLY and CDR2 is FYNNEI. This CDR3 is built from 14 residues. V lost 3 bases and J lost 2, with 11 bases in between. CDR3 sequence reads: CASSEGGGPYEQYF. The CDR3 DNA is TGTGCCAGCAGTGAGGGGGGCGGACCCTACGAGCAGTACTTC.

This clone was seen a few times. This chain links TRBV9 with TRBJ2-7, with D perhaps matching TRBD1 (6 bases). V shed 4 bases and J shed 6 bases, with 17 bases lying between them. The length of the CDR3 is 14 residues. Per the germline V gene, CDR1 is SGDLS and CDR2 is YYNGEE. For the CDR3, the DNA is TGTGCCAGCAGCACGGACAGCCTGCTGAGCGAGCAGTACTTC. This sequence encodes CASSTDSLLSEQYF. The full variable domain, with the rest looked up from reference TRBV9 and TRBJ2-7, is DSGVTQTPKHLITATGQRVTLRCSPRSGDLSVYWYQQSLDQGLQFLIQYYNGEERAKGNILERFSAQQFPDLHSELNLSSLELGDSALYFCASSTDSLLSEQYFGPGTRLTVT.

The chain is built from TRBV7-2 and TRBJ2-3; 7 positions agree with TRBD2. CDR1 and CDR2 (germline): SGHTA, FQGNSA. The CDR3 covers 15 residues. V gave up 3 bases and J gave up 2 bases; unmatched junction bases: 5. CDR3 sequence reads: CASSLASGITDTQYF. CDR3 bases: TGTGCCAGCAGCTTGGCTAGCGGTATCACAGATACGCAGTATTTT.

This sequence joins TRBV11-2 and TRBJ2-1; D remains unclear. V was cut by 2 bases and J by 4 bases, with 9 bases left in between. CDR1 is SGHAT and CDR2 is FQNNGV in the germline V gene. The CDR3 sequence is 14 residues long. The CDR3 DNA is TGTGCCAGCAGCTTAATCGGCGGTTACAATGAGCAGTTCTTC. Translation: CASSLIGGYNEQFF.

The chain is built from TRBV29-1 and TRBJ2-1; the D gene is possibly TRBD1 (5 bases). Germline CDR1 is SQVTM and CDR2 is ANQGSEA. Trimming removed 6 bases from V and 4 bases from J, with 13 bases in between. There are 13 residues in the CDR3. CDR3 residues: CSVQKGWYNEQFF. The CDR3 DNA reads as TGCAGCGTGCAGAAGGGGTGGTACAATGAGCAGTTCTTC.

The rearrangement links TRBV5-1 to TRBJ1-6; the match to TRBD1 covers 8 bases. V gave up 3 bases and J gave up 8 bases; unmatched junction bases: 4. The CDR3 consists of 14 residues. Germline values: CDR1 SGHRS, CDR2 YFSETQ. This chain's CDR3 is CASSWTGKDSPLHF. The DNA of the CDR3 is TGCGCCAGCAGCTGGACAGGGAAGGATTCACCCCTCCACTTT. The full variable domain, with the rest looked up from reference TRBV5-1 and TRBJ1-6, is KAGVTQTPRYLIKTRGQQVTLSCSPISGHRSVSWYQQTPGQGLQFLFEYFSETQRNKGNFPGRFSGRQFSNSRSEMNVSTLELGDSALYLCASSWTGKDSPLHFGNGTRLTVT.

The chain joins TRBV7-8 to TRBJ2-3; D possibly uses TRBD1 or TRBD2 (5 bases each). V was trimmed by 5 bases and J by 2 bases, leaving 17 bases between them. The CDR3 covers 16 residues. The germline gives CDR1 SGHVS, CDR2 FQNEAQ. The CDR3 DNA is TGTGCCAGCAGCAACCTAGTAACGGGGCACACAGATACGCAGTATTTT. Residues: CASSNLVTGHTDTQYF.

On this clone: This sample also contains other DNA sequences that code for the same CDR3. This chain joins TRBV18 and TRBJ1-1, with a possible D match to TRBD1 (5 bases). This CDR3 is built from 14 residues. V lost 2 bases to trimming and J lost 1 base, with 8 bases between them. In germline, CDR1 is KGHSH, CDR2 LQKENI. CDR3 in amino acids: CASSPGQGNTEAFF. The CDR3 DNA sequence: TGTGCCAGCTCACCAGGCCAGGGGAACACTGAAGCTTTCTTT.

The genes are TRBV30 and TRBJ2-7; D not certain. Germline V CDR1 and CDR2: GTSNPN, SVGIG (reference sequence). V was pared by 0 bases and J by 6 bases, with 27 bases between. There are 18 residues in the CDR3. DNA of the CDR3: TGTGCCTGGAGTGTAGGAGCCGGGTCCCCGAGTCACGATGGCGAGCAGTACTTC. This sequence encodes CAWSVGAGSPSHDGEQYF.

DNA for the CDR3: TGTGCCAGCTTATTAGATCGGGGTGGCACTGAAGCTTTCTTT. Protein: CASLLDRGGTEAFF. This chain uses TRBV6-5 with TRBJ1-1; D call uncertain. CDR1 is MNHEY, CDR2 SVGAGI, per germline. The CDR3 extends over 14 amino acids. V dropped 8 bases and J dropped 4 bases, with 17 bases sitting between them.